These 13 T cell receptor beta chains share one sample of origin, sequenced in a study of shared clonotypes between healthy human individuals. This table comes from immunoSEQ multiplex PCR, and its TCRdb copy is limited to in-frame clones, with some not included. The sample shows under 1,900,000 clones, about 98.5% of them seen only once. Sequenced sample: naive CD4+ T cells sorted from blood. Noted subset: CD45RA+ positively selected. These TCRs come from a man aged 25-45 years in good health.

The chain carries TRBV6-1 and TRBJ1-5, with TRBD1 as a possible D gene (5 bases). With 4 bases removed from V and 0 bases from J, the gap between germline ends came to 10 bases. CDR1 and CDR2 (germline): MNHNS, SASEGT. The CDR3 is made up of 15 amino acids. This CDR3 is CASSVIGDSNQPQHF. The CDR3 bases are TGTGCCAGCAGTGTCATAGGGGATAGCAATCAGCCCCAGCATTTT.

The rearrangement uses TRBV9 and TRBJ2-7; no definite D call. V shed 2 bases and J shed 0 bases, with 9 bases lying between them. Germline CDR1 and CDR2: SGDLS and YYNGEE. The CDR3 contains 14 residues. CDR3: CASSVYSSSYEQYF. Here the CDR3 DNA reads TGTGCCAGCAGCGTTTACTCCAGCTCCTACGAGCAGTACTTC.

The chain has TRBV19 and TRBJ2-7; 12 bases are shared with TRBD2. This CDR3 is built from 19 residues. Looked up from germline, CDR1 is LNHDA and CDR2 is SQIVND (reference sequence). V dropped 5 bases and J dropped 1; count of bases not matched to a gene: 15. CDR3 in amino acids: CASSPVLGLAGGASYEQYF. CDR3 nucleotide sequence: TGTGCCAGTAGTCCCGTCCTTGGGCTAGCGGGAGGGGCATCCTACGAGCAGTACTTC.

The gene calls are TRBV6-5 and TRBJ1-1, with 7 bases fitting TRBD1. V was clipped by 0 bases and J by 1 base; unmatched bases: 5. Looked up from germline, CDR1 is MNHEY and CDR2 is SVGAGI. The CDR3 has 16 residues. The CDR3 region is CASSYSKGAGNTEAFF. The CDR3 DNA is TGTGCCAGCAGTTACTCGAAGGGGGCGGGGAACACTGAAGCTTTCTTT.

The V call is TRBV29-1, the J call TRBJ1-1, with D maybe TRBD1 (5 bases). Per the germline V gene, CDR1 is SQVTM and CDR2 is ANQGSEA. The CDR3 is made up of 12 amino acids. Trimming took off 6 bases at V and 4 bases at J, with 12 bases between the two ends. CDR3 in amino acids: CSVRTGLTEAFF. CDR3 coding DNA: TGCAGCGTCCGAACGGGACTCACTGAAGCTTTCTTT. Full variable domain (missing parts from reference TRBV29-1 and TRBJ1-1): SAVISQKPSRDICQRGTSLTIQCQVDSQVTMMFWYRQQPGQSLTLIATANQGSEATYESGFVIDKFPISRPNLTFSTLTVSNMSPEDSSIYLCSVRTGLTEAFFGQGTRLTVV.

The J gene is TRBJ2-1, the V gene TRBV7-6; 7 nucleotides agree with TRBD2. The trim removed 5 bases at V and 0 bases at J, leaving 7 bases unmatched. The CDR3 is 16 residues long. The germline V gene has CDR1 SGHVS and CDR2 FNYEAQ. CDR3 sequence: CASSPLAGDSYNEQFF. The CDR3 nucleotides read TGTGCCAGCAGCCCTCTCGCGGGAGACTCCTACAATGAGCAGTTCTTC.

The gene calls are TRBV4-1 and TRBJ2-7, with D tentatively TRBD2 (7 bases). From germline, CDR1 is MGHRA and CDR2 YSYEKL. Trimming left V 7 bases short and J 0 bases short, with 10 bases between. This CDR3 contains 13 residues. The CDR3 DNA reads TGCGCCAGCAAGGGGGACTACTCCTACGAGCAGTACTTC. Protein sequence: CASKGDYSYEQYF.

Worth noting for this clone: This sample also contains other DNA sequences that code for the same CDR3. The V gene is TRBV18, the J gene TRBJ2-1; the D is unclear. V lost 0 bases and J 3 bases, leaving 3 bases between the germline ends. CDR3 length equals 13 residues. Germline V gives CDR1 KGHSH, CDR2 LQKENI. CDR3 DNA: TGTGCCAGCTCACCACCAGGCTACAATGAGCAGTTCTTC. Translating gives CASSPPGYNEQFF.

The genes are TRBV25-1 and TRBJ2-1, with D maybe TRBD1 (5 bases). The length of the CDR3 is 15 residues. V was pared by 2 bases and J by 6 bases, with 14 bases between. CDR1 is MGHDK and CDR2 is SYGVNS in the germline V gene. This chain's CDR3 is CASSEPDRPSNEQFF. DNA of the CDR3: TGTGCCAGCAGTGAACCCGACAGACCCAGCAATGAGCAGTTCTTC.

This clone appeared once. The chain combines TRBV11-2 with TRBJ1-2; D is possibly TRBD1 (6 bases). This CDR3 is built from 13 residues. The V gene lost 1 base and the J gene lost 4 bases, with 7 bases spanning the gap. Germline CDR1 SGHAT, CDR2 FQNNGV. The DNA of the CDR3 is TGTGCCAGCAGCTTAGGGACAGTCTATGGCTACACCTTC. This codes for CASSLGTVYGYTF.

The CDR3 protein is CATSRVTGTGSAYEQYF. CDR3 DNA sequence: TGTGCCACCAGCAGGGTTACCGGGACAGGGAGTGCCTACGAGCAGTACTTC. J is TRBJ2-7 and V is TRBV15, with 9 bases aligning to TRBD1. CDR3 length equals 17 residues. Germline CDR1 reads LNHNV; CDR2 reads YYDKDF (reference sequence). V was pared by 3 bases and J by 2 bases, with 11 bases of the junction left unmatched.

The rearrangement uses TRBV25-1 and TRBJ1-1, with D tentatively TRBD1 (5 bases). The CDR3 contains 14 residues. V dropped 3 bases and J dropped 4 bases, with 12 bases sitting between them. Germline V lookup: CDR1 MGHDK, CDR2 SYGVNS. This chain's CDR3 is CASSDYFGGTEAFF. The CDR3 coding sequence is TGTGCCAGCAGTGATTATTTTGGGGGCACTGAAGCTTTCTTT. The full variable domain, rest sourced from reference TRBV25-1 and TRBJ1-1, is EADIYQTPRYLVIGTGKKITLECSQTMGHDKMYWYQQDPGMELHLIHYSYGVNSTEKGDLSSESTVSRIRTEHFPLTLESARPSHTSQYLCASSDYFGGTEAFFGQGTRLTVV.

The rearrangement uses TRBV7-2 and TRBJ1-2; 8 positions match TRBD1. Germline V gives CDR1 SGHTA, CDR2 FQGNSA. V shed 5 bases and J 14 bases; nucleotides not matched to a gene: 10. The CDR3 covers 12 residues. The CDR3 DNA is TGTGCCAGCAGCCCAAGGACAGGGAACCTAACCTTC. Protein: CASSPRTGNLTF.